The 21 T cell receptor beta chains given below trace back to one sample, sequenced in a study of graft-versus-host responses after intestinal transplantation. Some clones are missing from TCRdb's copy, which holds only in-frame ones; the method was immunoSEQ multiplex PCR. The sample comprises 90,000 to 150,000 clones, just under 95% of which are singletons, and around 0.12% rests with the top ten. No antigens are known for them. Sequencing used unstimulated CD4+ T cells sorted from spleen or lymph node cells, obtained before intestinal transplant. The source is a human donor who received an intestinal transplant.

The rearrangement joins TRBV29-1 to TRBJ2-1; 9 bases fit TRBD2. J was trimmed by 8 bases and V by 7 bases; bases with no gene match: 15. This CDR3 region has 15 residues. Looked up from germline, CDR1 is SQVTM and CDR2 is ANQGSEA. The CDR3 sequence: CSAWGSGGRGDEQFF. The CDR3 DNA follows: TGCAGCGCGTGGGGAAGCGGGGGGCGAGGCGATGAGCAGTTCTTC.

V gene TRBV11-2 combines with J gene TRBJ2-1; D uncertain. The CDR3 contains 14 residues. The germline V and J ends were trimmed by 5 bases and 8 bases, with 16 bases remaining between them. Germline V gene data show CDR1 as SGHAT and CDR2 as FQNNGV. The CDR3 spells CASSQLDVVHEQFF. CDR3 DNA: TGTGCCAGCAGCCAGCTAGATGTAGTCCATGAGCAGTTCTTC.

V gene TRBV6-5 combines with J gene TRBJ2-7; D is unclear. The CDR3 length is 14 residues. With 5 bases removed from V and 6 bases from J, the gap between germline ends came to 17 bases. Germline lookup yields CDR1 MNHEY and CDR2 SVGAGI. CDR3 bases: TGTGCCAGCAGTCCCCGGCGTGCCTCCGGCGAGCAGTACTTC. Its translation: CASSPRRASGEQYF.

The CDR3 sequence: CATRREGAPTNEKLFF. The CDR3 nucleotides are TGCGCCACCCGCCGGGAGGGGGCCCCAACTAATGAAAAACTGTTTTTT. The rearrangement joins TRBV10-1 to TRBJ1-4, with 7 bases lining up with TRBD1. The CDR3 runs to 16 residues. After removal of 10 bases from V and 0 bases from J, the junction contained 11 bases not matched to a gene. CDR1 and CDR2 (germline): WNHNN, SYGVQD (reference sequence).

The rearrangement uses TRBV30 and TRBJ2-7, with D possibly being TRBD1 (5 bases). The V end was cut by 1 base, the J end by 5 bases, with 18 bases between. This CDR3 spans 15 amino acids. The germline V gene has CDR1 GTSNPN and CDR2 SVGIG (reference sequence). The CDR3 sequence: CAWSAVNRIGHEQYF. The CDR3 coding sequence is TGTGCCTGGAGTGCCGTTAACAGGATAGGCCACGAGCAGTACTTC.

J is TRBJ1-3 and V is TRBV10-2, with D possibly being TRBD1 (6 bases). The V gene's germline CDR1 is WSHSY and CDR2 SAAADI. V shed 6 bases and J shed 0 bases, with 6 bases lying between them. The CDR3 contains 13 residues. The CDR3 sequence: CASRDSSGNTIYF. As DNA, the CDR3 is TGCGCCAGCAGGGACAGCTCTGGAAACACCATATATTTT.

The CDR3 sequence is CASSSIEGLAGGETGEQYF. The DNA for the CDR3 is TGTGCCAGCAGCTCGATCGAAGGACTAGCGGGAGGGGAGACGGGTGAGCAGTACTTC. The rearrangement links TRBV7-8 to TRBJ2-7; 15 nucleotides agree with TRBD2. Looked up from germline, CDR1 is SGHVS and CDR2 is FQNEAQ. V was clipped by 4 bases and J by 7 bases; unmatched bases: 17. The CDR3 extends over 19 amino acids.

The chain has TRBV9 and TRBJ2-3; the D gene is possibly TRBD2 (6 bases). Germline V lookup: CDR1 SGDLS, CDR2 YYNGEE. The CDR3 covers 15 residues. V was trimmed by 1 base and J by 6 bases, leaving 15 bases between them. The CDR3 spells CASSVSPGASDTQYF. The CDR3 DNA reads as TGTGCCAGCAGCGTAAGCCCGGGAGCCTCCGATACGCAGTATTTT.

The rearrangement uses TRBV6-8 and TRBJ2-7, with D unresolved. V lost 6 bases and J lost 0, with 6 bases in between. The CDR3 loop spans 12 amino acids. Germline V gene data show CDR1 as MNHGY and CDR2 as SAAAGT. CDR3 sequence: CASSAGSYEQYF. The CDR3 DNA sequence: TGTGCCAGCAGCGCAGGCTCCTACGAGCAGTACTTC.

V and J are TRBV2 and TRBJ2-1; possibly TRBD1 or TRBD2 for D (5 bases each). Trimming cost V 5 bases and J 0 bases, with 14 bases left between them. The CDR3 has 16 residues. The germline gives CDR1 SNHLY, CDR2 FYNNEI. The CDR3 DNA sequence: TGTGCCAGCAGTAGAGGGGTAGTGAGCTCCTACAATGAGCAGTTCTTC. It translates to CASSRGVVSSYNEQFF.

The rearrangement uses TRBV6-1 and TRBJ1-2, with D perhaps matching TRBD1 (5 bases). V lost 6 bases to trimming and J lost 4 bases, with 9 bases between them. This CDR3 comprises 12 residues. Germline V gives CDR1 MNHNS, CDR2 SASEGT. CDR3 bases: TGTGCCAGCAGAGACAGATCCTATGGCTACACCTTC. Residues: CASRDRSYGYTF.

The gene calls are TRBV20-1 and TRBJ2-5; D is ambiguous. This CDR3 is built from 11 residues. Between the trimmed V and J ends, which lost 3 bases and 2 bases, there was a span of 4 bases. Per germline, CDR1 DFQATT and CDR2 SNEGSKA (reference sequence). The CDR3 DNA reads TGCAGTGCTAGTCAGCAAGAGACCCAGTACTTC. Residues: CSASQQETQYF.

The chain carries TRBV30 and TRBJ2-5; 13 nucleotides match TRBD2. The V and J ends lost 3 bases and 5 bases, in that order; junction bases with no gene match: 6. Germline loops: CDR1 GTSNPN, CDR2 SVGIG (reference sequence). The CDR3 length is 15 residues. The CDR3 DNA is TGTGCCTGGAGACCCGGGACTAGCGGGACTGAGACCCAGTACTTC. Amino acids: CAWRPGTSGTETQYF.

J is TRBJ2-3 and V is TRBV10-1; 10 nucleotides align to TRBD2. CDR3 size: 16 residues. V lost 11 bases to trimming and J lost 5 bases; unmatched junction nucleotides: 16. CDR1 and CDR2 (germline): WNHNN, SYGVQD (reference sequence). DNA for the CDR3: TGCGCCTCTGGGGCTAGCGGGAGTCTGTTTGAAGATACGCAGTATTTT. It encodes CASGASGSLFEDTQYF.

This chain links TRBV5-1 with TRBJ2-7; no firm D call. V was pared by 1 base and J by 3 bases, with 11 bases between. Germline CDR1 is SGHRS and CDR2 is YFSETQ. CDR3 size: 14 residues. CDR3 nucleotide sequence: TGCGCCAGCAGCTTGATTGGACCTCACTACGAGCAGTACTTC. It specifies CASSLIGPHYEQYF.

The CDR3 DNA reads TGTGCCACCAGCAGAGATGGGGGCAGGGCTGGCTACACCTTC. It codes for CATSRDGGRAGYTF. The rearrangement links TRBV15 to TRBJ1-2, with a tentative D call TRBD1 (6 bases). This CDR3 has 14 amino acids. Trimming stripped 0 bases from V and 7 bases from J, with 12 bases between. Germline CDR1 LNHNV, CDR2 YYDKDF (reference sequence).

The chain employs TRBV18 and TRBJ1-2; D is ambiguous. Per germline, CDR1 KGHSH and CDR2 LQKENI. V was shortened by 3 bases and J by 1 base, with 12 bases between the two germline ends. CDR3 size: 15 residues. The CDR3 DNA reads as TGTGCCAGCTCACCCCCGCACAGCCGTAACTATGGCTACACCTTC. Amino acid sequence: CASSPPHSRNYGYTF.

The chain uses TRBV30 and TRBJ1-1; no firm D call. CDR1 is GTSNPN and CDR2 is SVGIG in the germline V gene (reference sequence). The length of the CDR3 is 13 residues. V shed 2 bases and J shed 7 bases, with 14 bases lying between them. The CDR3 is CAWSRGKGIEAFF. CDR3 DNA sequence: TGTGCCTGGAGTAGAGGGAAAGGCATTGAAGCTTTCTTT. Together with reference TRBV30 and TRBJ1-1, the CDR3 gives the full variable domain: SQTIHQWPATLVQPVGSPLSLECTVEGTSNPNLYWYRQAAGRGLQLLFYSVGIGQISSEVPQNLSASRPQDRQFILSSKKLLLSDSGFYLCAWSRGKGIEAFFGQGTRLTVV.

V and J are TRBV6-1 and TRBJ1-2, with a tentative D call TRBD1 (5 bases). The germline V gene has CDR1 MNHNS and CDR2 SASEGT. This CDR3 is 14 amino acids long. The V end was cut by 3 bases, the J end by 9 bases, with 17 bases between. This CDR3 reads CASSDVRDGHSYTF. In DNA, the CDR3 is TGTGCCAGCAGTGACGTCCGGGACGGCCATAGCTACACCTTC.

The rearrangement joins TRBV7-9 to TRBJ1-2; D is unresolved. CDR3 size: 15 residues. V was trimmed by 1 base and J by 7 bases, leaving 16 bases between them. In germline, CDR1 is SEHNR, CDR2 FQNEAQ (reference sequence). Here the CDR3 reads CASSLVPGLFGGYTF. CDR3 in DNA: TGTGCCAGCAGCTTAGTCCCGGGTTTATTTGGTGGCTACACCTTC.

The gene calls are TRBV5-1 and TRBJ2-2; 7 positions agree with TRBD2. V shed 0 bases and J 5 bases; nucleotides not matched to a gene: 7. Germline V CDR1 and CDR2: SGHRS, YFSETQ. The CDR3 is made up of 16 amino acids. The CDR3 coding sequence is TGCGCCAGCAGCTTGGTTGCGGGAGTTGGGACCGGGGAGCTGTTTTTT. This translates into CASSLVAGVGTGELFF.